Sequencing of this T cell receptor beta chain was carried out in a study of T cell responses to AZD1222 COVID-19 vaccine. About the study: Analyses pooled second doses at about 4 or about 12 weeks. Regarding the study as a whole: White British ancestry dominated among donors, who included more females, and clonal diversity was possibly underestimated.

This CDR3 is built from 14 residues. V lost 1 base, J lost 1 base, and 7 bases lay in between. Germline V lookup: CDR1 LGHDT, CDR2 YNNKEL (reference sequence). Method: immunoSEQ multiplex PCR; TCRdb's copy keeps in-frame clones and lacks some. The table lists 150,000 to 200,000 clones, around nine tenths of them singletons. Concerning this clone: The antigen remains unidentified.

This chain uses TRBV3-1 (or the pseudogene TRBV3-2) with TRBJ1-2; D is unresolved. The TCR was taken from an adult in good health. Specimen: peripheral blood, collected on day 0 of AZD1222 vaccination. The CDR3 reads CASSQAASNYGYTF. The CDR3 DNA reads as TGTGCCAGCAGCCAAGCAGCCAGTAACTATGGCTACACCTTC.